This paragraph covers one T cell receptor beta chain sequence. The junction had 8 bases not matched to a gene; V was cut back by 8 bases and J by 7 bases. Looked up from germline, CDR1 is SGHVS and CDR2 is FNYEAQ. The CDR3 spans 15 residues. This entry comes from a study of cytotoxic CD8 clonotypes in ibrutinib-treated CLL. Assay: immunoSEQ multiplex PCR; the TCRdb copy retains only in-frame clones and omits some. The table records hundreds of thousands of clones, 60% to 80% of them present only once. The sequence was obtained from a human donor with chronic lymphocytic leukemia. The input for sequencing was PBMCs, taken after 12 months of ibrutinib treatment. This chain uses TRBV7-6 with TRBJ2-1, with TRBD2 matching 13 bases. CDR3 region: CASSIGLAGVNEQFF. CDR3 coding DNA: TGTGCCAGCTCCATCGGACTAGCGGGGGTGAATGAGCAGTTCTTC.